This T cell receptor (beta chain) was sequenced during a study of beta chain features in type 1 diabetes. Study results and caveats: For Type 1 diabetes patients, all four CD4+ subsets carried TCRB CDR3s that were moderately but significantly shorter.

The investigators reverse transcribed all of the isolated RNA, so they sequenced expressed TCRB transcripts. The method was immunoSEQ multiplex PCR; TCRdb's version includes in-frame clones alone and lacks a portion of them. The sample carries about 660,000 clones, more than 12% recorded once. The CDR3 is 14 residues long. Germline V gives CDR1 SGHRS, CDR2 YFSETQ. The germline V and J ends were trimmed by 4 bases and 2 bases, with 12 bases remaining between them. Concerning this clone itself: Antigen specificity is unknown.

The chain links TRBV5-1 to TRBJ2-5, with D maybe TRBD2 (5 bases). The clonotype comes from a man between 18 and 29 years old with type 1 diabetes. The source material was naive CD4+ T cells from blood. The CDR3: CASSETAEQETQYF. The CDR3, as DNA: TGCGCCAGCAGCGAAACAGCGGAACAAGAGACCCAGTACTTC.